The TCR beta chain under discussion was sequenced for a study of blood T cells in healthy people across ages. General study points: Because donor CMV status was unknown, expanded clonotype changes were possibly confounded. Estimated diversity that came from one million T cells was considered an underestimate.

Donation came from healthy Caucasian individuals in Russia who were aged roughly 6 to 95. Staff drew around 10 milliliters of peripheral blood from each donor. The CDR3 sequence is 14 residues long. The trim removed 0 bases at V and 4 bases at J, leaving 2 bases unmatched. Germline V gene sequence: CDR1 SGDLS, CDR2 YYNGEE. Next came a second PCR, run for about 6 to 11 cycles, which used a sample-barcoded 5' primer along with a J-beta primer mix. TCRdb ran MiXCR on the 5' RACE reads and lists one entry per CDR3 protein. The data show about 1.6 million distinct CDR3 sequences, about 35% seen once. Concerning this clonotype: Antigen specificity is unknown.

Sequenced material: blood. The origin of this receptor is a woman in her twenties or thirties in good health. V gene TRBV9 combines with J gene TRBJ1-2; 8 nucleotides match TRBD1. The CDR3 sequence: CASSVDGQGYGYTF. Written as DNA, the CDR3 is TGTGCCAGCAGCGTAGACGGACAGGGCTATGGCTACACCTTC.